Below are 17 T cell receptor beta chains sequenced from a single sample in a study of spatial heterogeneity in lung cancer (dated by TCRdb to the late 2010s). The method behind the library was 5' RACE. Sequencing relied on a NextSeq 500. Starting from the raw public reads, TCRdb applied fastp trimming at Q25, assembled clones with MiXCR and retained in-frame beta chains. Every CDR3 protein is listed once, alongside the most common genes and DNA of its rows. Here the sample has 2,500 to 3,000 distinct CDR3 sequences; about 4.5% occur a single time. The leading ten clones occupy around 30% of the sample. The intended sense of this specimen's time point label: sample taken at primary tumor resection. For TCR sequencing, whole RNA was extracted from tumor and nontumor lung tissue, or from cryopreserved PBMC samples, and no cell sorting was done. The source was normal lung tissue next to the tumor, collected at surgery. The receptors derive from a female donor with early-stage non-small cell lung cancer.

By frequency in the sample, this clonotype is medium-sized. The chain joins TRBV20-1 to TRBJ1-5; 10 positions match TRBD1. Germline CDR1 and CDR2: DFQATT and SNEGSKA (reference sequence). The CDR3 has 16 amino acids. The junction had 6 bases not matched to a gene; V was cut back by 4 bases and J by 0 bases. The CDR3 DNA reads TGCAGTGCTATCCCGGGACAGGGGTATAGCAATCAGCCCCAGCATTTT. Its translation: CSAIPGQGYSNQPQHF.

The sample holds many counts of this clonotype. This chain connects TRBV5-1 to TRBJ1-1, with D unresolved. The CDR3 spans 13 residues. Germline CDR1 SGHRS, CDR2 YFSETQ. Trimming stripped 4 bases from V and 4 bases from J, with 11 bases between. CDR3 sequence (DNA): TGCGCCAGCAGCCCCCTGTCAGGCACTGAAGCTTTCTTT. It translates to CASSPLSGTEAFF.

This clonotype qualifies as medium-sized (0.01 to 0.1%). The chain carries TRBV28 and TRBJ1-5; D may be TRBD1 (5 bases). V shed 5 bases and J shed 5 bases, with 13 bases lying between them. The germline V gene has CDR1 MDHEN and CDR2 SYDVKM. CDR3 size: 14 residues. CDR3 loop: CASSPRLGDQPQHF. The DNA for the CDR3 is TGTGCCAGCAGTCCTCGGCTGGGGGATCAGCCCCAGCATTTT.

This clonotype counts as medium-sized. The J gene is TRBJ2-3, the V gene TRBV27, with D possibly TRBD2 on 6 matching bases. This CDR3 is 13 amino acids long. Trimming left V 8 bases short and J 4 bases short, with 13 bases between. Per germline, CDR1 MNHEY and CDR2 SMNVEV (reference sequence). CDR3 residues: CASRIAVSDTQYF. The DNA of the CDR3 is TGTGCCAGCCGAATAGCGGTTTCAGATACGCAGTATTTT.

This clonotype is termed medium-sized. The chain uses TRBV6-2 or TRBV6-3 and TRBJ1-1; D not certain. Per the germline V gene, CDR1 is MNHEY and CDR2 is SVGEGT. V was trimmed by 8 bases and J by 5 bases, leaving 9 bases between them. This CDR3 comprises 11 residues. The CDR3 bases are TGTGCCAGCTCATTGGGGACTGAAGCTTTCTTT. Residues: CASSLGTEAFF.

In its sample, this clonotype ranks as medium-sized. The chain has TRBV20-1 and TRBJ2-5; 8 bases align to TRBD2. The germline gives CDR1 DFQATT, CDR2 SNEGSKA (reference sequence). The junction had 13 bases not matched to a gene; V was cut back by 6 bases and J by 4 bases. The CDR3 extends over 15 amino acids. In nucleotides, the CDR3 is TGCAGTGCAACCCCTGTAGCGGGGAGGGGAGAGACCCAGTACTTC. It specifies CSATPVAGRGETQYF.

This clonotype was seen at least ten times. As DNA, the CDR3 is TGCGCCAGCAGCTTGGATCTTGGTTTTACGGGAGGCTACACCTTC. The encoded protein is CASSLDLGFTGGYTF. This chain joins TRBV5-1 and TRBJ1-2; D is undetermined. The germline V and J ends were trimmed by 0 bases and 8 bases, with 17 bases remaining between them. The CDR3 sequence is 15 residues long. From germline, CDR1 is SGHRS and CDR2 YFSETQ.

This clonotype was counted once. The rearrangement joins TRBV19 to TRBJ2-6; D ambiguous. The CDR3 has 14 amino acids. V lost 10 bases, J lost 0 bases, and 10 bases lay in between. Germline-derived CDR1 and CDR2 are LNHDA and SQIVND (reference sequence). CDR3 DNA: TGTGCCACCCAGGTCGGCTCTGGGGCCAACGTCCTGACTTTC. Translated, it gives CATQVGSGANVLTF.

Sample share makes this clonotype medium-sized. This CDR3 is CASLSEGLNSGNTIYF. As DNA, the CDR3 is TGTGCCAGCCTATCCGAGGGACTGAACTCTGGAAACACCATATATTTT. V is TRBV2 and J is TRBJ1-3; the D gene is possibly TRBD1 (5 bases). V lost 8 bases to trimming and J lost 0 bases, with 17 bases between them. CDR3 length equals 16 residues. The germline CDR1 and CDR2 sequences are SNHLY and FYNNEI.

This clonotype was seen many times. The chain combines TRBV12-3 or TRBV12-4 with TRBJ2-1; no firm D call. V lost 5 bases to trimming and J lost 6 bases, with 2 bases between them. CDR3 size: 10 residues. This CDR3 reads CASSRNEQFF. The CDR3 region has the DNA TGTGCCAGCAGTCGCAATGAGCAGTTCTTC.

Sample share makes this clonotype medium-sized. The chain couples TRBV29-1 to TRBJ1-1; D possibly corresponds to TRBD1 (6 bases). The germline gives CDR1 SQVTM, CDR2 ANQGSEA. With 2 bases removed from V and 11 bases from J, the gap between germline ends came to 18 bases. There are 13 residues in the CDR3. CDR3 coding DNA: TGCAGCGTTGAAAAGGCAGGGGCGGGTCGGGCTTTCTTT. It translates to CSVEKAGAGRAFF.

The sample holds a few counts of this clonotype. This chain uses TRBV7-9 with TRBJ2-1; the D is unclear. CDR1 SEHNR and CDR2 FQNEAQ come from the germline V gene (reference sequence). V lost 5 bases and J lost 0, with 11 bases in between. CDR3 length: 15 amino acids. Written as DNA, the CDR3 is TGTGCCAGCAGCCCCCGGCGGAGCTCCTACAATGAGCAGTTCTTC. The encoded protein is CASSPRRSSYNEQFF.

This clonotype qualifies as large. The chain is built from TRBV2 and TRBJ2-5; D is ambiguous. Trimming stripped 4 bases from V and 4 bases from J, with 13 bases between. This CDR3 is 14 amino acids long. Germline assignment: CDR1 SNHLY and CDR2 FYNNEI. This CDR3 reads CASSARLPRETQYF. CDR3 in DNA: TGTGCCAGCAGTGCTCGTCTACCACGAGAGACCCAGTACTTC.

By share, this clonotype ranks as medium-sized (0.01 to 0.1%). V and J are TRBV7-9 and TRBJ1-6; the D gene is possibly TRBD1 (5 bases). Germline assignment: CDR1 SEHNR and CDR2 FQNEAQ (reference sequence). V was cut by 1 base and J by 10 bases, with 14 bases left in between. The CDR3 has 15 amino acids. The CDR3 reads CASSLEGPIYSPLHF. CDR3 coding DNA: TGTGCCAGCAGCTTAGAGGGACCCATTTACTCACCCCTCCACTTT.

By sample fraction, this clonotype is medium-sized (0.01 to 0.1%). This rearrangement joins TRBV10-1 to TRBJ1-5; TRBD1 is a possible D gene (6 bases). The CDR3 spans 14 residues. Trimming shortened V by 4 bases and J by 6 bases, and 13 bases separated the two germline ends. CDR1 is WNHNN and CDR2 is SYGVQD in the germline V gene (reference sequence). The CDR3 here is CASSASGAGQPQHF. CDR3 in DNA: TGCGCCAGCAGTGCATCAGGGGCTGGTCAGCCCCAGCATTTT.

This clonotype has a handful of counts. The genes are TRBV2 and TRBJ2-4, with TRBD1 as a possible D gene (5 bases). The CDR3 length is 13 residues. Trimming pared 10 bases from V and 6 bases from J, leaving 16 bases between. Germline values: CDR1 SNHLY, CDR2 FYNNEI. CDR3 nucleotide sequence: TGTGCCACAGCCAGGGAAGTCGGAAACATTCAGTACTTC. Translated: CATAREVGNIQYF.

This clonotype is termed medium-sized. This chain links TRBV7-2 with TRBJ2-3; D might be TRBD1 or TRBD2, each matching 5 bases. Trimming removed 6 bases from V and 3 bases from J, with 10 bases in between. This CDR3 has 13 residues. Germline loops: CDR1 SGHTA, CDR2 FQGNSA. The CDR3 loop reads CASREGPTDTQYF. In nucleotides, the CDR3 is TGTGCCAGCAGAGAGGGACCTACAGATACGCAGTATTTT.